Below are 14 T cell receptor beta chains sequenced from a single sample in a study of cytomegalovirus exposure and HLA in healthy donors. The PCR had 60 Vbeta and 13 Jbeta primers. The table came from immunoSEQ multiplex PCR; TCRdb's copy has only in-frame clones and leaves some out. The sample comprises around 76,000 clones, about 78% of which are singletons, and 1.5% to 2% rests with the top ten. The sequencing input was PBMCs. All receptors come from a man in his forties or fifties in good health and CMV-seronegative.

The CDR3 DNA reads as TGTGCCAGCAGTTTTCGGGGAAGTCGTGCCGGGGAGCTGTTTTTT. This translates into CASSFRGSRAGELFF. V is TRBV27 and J is TRBJ2-2; D may be TRBD2 (5 bases). The CDR3 extends over 15 amino acids. Between the trimmed V and J ends, which lost 3 bases and 6 bases, there was a span of 14 bases. Germline CDR1 and CDR2: MNHEY and SMNVEV (reference sequence).

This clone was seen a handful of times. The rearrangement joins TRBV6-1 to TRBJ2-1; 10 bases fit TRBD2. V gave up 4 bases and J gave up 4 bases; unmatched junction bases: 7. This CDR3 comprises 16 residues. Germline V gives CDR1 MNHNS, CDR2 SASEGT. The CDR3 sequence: CASSVISGRLYNEQFF. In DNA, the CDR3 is TGTGCCAGCAGTGTAATTAGCGGGAGGTTGTACAATGAGCAGTTCTTC.

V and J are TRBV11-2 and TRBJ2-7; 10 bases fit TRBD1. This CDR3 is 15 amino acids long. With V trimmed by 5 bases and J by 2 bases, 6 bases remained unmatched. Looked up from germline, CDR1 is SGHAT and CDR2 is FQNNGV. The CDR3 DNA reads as TGTGCCAGCAGCCTGACAGGGGGCGTAACCTACGAGCAGTACTTC. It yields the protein CASSLTGGVTYEQYF.

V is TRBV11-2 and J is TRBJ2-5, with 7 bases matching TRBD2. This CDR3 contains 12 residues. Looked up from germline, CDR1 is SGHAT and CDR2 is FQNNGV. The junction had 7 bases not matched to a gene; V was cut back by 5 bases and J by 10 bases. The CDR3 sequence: CASSGLERRQYF. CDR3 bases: TGTGCCAGCAGCGGACTAGAGCGCCGCCAGTACTTC.

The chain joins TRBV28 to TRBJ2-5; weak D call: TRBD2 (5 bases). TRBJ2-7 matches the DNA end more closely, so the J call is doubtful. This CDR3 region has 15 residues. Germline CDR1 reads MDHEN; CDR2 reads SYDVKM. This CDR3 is CASSLSGLIVYEQYF. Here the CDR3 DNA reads TGTGCCAGCAGTTTATCCGGACTCATTGTCTACGAGCAGTACTTC.

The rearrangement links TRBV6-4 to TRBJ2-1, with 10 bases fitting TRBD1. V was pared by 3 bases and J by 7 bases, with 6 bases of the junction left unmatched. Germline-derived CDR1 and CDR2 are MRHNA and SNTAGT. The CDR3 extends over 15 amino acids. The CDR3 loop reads CASSEGTGVGNEQFF. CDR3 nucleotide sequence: TGTGCCAGCAGTGAGGGGACAGGGGTAGGTAATGAGCAGTTCTTC.

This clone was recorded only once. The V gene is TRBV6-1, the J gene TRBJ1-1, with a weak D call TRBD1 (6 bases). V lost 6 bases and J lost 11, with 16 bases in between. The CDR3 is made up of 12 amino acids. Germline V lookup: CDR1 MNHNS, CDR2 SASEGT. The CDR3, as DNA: TGTGCCAGCAGCGAGGGGGTGGGATTGGCTTTCTTT. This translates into CASSEGVGLAFF.

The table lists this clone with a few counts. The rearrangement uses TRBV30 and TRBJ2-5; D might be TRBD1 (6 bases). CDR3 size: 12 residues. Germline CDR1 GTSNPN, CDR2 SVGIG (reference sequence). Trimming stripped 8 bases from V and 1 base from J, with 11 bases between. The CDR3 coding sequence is TGTGCCCGTCAGGGGACCCAAGAGACCCAGTACTTC. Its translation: CARQGTQETQYF.

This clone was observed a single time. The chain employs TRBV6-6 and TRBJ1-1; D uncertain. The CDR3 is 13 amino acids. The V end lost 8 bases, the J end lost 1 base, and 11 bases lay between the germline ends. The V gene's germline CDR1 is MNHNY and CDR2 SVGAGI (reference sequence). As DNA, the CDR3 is TGTGCCAGCTTGGTGGTTAGGAACACTGAAGCTTTCTTT. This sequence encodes CASLVVRNTEAFF.

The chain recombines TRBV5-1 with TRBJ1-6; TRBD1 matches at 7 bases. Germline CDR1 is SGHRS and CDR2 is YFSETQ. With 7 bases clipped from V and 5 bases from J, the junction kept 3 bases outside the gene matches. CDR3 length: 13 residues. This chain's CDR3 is CASGRGNNSPLHF. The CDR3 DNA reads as TGCGCCAGCGGCAGGGGGAATAATTCACCCCTCCACTTT.

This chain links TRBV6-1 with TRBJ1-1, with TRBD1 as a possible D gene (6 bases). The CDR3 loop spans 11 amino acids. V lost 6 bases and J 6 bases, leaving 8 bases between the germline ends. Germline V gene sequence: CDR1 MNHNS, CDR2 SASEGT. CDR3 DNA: TGTGCCAGCAGAGGGGGTTCTGAAGCTTTCTTT. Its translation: CASRGGSEAFF.

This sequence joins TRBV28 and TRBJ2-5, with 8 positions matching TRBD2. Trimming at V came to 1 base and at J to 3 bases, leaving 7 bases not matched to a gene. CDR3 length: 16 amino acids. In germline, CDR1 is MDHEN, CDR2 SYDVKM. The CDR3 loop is CASSLYGRVTKETQYF. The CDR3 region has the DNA TGTGCCAGCAGTTTATACGGGAGGGTTACGAAAGAGACCCAGTACTTC.

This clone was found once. The CDR3 region has the DNA TGCAGCGTTGCAGGGTTAAATTTTGATCAGCCCCAGCATTTT. Translated: CSVAGLNFDQPQHF. The V gene is TRBV29-1, the J gene TRBJ1-5; D perhaps matches TRBD1 (5 bases). From germline, CDR1 is SQVTM and CDR2 ANQGSEA. V lost 4 bases and J lost 5, with 15 bases in between. This CDR3 comprises 14 residues.

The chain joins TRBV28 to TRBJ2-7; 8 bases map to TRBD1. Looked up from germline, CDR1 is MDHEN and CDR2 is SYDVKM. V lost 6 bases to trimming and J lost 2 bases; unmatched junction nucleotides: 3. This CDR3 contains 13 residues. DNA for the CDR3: TGTGCCAGCAGAGAACAGGGGGCCTACGAGCAGTACTTC. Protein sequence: CASREQGAYEQYF.